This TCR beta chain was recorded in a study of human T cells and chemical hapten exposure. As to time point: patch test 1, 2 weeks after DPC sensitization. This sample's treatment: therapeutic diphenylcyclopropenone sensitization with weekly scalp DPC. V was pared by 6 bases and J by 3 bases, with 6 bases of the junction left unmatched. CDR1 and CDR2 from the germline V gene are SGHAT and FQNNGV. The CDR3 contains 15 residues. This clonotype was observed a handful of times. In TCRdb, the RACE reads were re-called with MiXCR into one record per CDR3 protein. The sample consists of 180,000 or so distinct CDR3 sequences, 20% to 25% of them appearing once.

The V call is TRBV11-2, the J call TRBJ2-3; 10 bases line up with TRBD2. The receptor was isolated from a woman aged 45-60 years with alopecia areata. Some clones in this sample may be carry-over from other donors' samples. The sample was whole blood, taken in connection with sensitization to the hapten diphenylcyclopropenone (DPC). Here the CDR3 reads CASRSGLADTDTQYF. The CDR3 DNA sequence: TGTGCCAGCAGGTCCGGACTAGCGGATACAGATACGCAGTATTTT.